Below, 27 T cell receptor beta chains from the same sample are listed, as sequenced in a study of naive CD8 T cells in extremely preterm neonates. Findings and caveats of the study: Relative to older groups, preterm infants had shorter, less trimmed CDR3s with fewer N additions.

Here immunoSEQ multiplex PCR was the method, and the copy in TCRdb shows in-frame clones only, minus some. The data show 20,000 to 30,000 clones, around 88% seen once. The antigens these receptors bind are not known. Preterm samples came from extremely preterm deliveries at about 21-27 weeks. Input material: naive CD8+ T cells from cord blood. Receptors originate from a boy who was born preterm.

This sequence joins TRBV9 and TRBJ2-2; 7 nucleotides agree with TRBD2. The CDR3 is 14 amino acids. Germline CDR1 and CDR2: SGDLS and YYNGEE. Losses at the gene ends were 1 base for V and 6 bases for J; bases not matched to a gene: 3. CDR3 loop: CASSVLGGAGELFF. The CDR3, as DNA: TGTGCCAGCAGCGTACTGGGAGGGGCCGGGGAGCTGTTTTTT.

This chain connects TRBV27 to TRBJ2-3, with TRBD2 identical over 15 bases. In germline, CDR1 is MNHEY, CDR2 SMNVEV (reference sequence). The CDR3 contains 15 residues. The J segment lost 6 bases and the V segment lost 2 bases, leaving 0 bases of the junction unmatched. CDR3 loop: CASSLGTSGGDTQYF. Here the CDR3 DNA reads TGTGCCAGCAGTTTAGGGACTAGCGGGGGGGATACGCAGTATTTT.

The chain carries TRBV4-1 and TRBJ2-3, with 8 bases fitting TRBD2. Germline CDR1 and CDR2: MGHRA and YSYEKL. The CDR3 extends over 16 amino acids. V gave up 5 bases and J gave up 0 bases; unmatched junction bases: 7. Here the CDR3 DNA reads TGCGCCAGCAGCACCCAGCGGGGGCTAAGCACAGATACGCAGTATTTT. Amino acids: CASSTQRGLSTDTQYF.

This clone was observed a single time. V usage is TRBV6-6 and J usage is TRBJ2-7; TRBD1 agrees at 8 bases. The CDR3 has 14 amino acids. Losses at the gene ends were 6 bases for V and 2 bases for J; bases not matched to a gene: 6. Germline CDR1 reads MNHNY; CDR2 reads SVGAGI (reference sequence). The CDR3 bases are TGTGCCAGCAGCCCGGGACAGGTAACCTACGAGCAGTACTTC. Translation gives CASSPGQVTYEQYF.

The chain has TRBV25-1 and TRBJ1-5; 7 bases line up with TRBD1. CDR3 length: 14 residues. V was pared by 0 bases and J by 5 bases, with 1 base of the junction left unmatched. Germline CDR1 MGHDK, CDR2 SYGVNS. For the CDR3, the DNA is TGTGCCAGCAGTGAATATACAGGGGATCAGCCCCAGCATTTT. Translating gives CASSEYTGDQPQHF.

V is TRBV27 and J is TRBJ2-5, with TRBD1 matching over 9 bases. Germline-derived CDR1 and CDR2 are MNHEY and SMNVEV (reference sequence). The CDR3 is 14 amino acids. J was trimmed by 6 bases and V by 2 bases; bases with no gene match: 4. The CDR3 sequence: CASSLRGQGKTQYF. CDR3 DNA sequence: TGTGCCAGCAGTTTAAGGGGACAGGGTAAGACCCAGTACTTC.

The CDR3 DNA follows: TGTGCCAGCAGCTTAGCGGGACAGGGTTACGAGCAGTACTTC. Translating gives CASSLAGQGYEQYF. The chain is built from TRBV7-6 and TRBJ2-7, with 9 bases identical to TRBD1. Germline V gene data show CDR1 as SGHVS and CDR2 as FNYEAQ. The CDR3 has 14 amino acids. Trimming removed 0 bases from V and 4 bases from J; junction bases left unmatched: 1.

This clone was counted a few times. The chain couples TRBV5-4 to TRBJ1-1, with D perhaps TRBD1 (5 bases). This CDR3 is built from 12 residues. Germline V lookup: CDR1 SGHNT, CDR2 YYREEE (reference sequence). V dropped 1 base and J dropped 4 bases, with 5 bases sitting between them. Here the CDR3 reads CASSLQGTEAFF. Written as DNA, the CDR3 is TGTGCCAGCAGCTTGCAGGGCACTGAAGCTTTCTTT.

The V and J genes are TRBV5-1 and TRBJ2-7; 14 bases are a match to TRBD2. Germline V CDR1 and CDR2: SGHRS, YFSETQ. After removal of 0 bases from V and 5 bases from J, the junction contained 1 base not matched to a gene. The CDR3 is 15 amino acids. The CDR3 here is CASSLGLAGGHEQYF. CDR3 nucleotide sequence: TGCGCCAGCAGCTTGGGACTAGCGGGGGGGCACGAGCAGTACTTC.

The chain uses TRBV27 and TRBJ1-1; D gene uncertain. V was clipped by 2 bases and J by 1 base, with 2 bases between them. The CDR3 has 12 amino acids. Germline loops: CDR1 MNHEY, CDR2 SMNVEV (reference sequence). The CDR3 DNA is TGTGCCAGCAGTTTACAGAACACTGAAGCTTTCTTT. This encodes CASSLQNTEAFF.

This rearrangement joins TRBV6-5 to TRBJ2-7; perhaps TRBD1 as D (6 bases). This CDR3 is built from 15 residues. Trimming removed 0 bases at V and 2 bases at J, with 11 bases between. Germline lookup yields CDR1 MNHEY and CDR2 SVGAGI. The CDR3 sequence: CASSYSDEGAYEQYF. The CDR3, as DNA: TGTGCCAGCAGTTACTCGGATGAGGGGGCCTACGAGCAGTACTTC.

V is TRBV27 and J is TRBJ2-6, with TRBD2 identical over 16 bases. This CDR3 contains 20 residues. Germline CDR1 MNHEY, CDR2 SMNVEV (reference sequence). Trimming removed 8 bases from V and 0 bases from J; junction bases left unmatched: 10. The CDR3 region is CASAPGTSGGALSGANVLTF. DNA for the CDR3: TGTGCCAGCGCCCCTGGGACTAGCGGGGGGGCTCTCTCTGGGGCCAACGTCCTGACTTTC.

The chain uses TRBV6-5 and TRBJ2-2; D might be TRBD1 (6 bases). This CDR3 is 13 amino acids long. From germline, CDR1 is MNHEY and CDR2 SVGAGI. Between the trimmed V and J ends, which lost 2 bases and 5 bases, there was a span of 6 bases. The CDR3 is CASSYGTTGELFF. Written as DNA, the CDR3 is TGTGCCAGCAGTTACGGGACAACCGGGGAGCTGTTTTTT.

V gene TRBV9 combines with J gene TRBJ2-1; the match to TRBD2 covers 9 bases. CDR1 is SGDLS and CDR2 is YYNGEE in the germline V gene. V dropped 0 bases and J dropped 6; count of bases not matched to a gene: 4. There are 15 residues in the CDR3. CDR3 sequence: CASSVEAGGRNEQFF. CDR3 nucleotides: TGTGCCAGCAGCGTAGAGGCGGGGGGGCGCAATGAGCAGTTCTTC.

The chain recombines TRBV5-1 with TRBJ2-2; 7 bases map to TRBD2. The CDR3 has 15 residues. CDR1 SGHRS and CDR2 YFSETQ come from the germline V gene. V dropped 2 bases and J dropped 7; count of bases not matched to a gene: 8. CDR3 sequence reads: CASSLAGGGNGELFF. The DNA of the CDR3 is TGCGCCAGCAGCTTAGCCGGCGGGGGAAACGGGGAGCTGTTTTTT.

V is TRBV13 and J is TRBJ2-7; D unclear. The CDR3 has 13 residues. Trimming took 1 base from V and 0 from J, leaving 4 bases between them. Germline CDR1 is PRHDT and CDR2 is FYEKMQ (reference sequence). DNA of the CDR3: TGTGCCAGCAGCTTAGACAACTCCTACGAGCAGTACTTC. Encoded protein: CASSLDNSYEQYF.

This clone occurred once. This rearrangement joins TRBV5-4 to TRBJ2-3, with TRBD2 as a possible D gene (6 bases). Per the germline V gene, CDR1 is SGHNT and CDR2 is YYREEE (reference sequence). V lost 5 bases and J 2 bases, leaving 12 bases between the germline ends. There are 14 residues in the CDR3. The DNA for the CDR3 is TGTGCCAGCAGACTAGCAGAATCCACAGATACGCAGTATTTT. Amino acids: CASRLAESTDTQYF. Complete variable domain (other parts from reference TRBV5-4 and TRBJ2-3): ETGVTQSPTHLIKTRGQQVTLRCSSQSGHNTVSWYQQALGQGPQFIFQYYREEENGRGNFPPRFSGLQFPNYSSELNVNALELDDSALYLCASRLAESTDTQYFGPGTRLTVL.

Comment on this clone: Other DNA sequences in this sample translate to the same CDR3. The chain uses TRBV7-3 and TRBJ2-7; D gene unclear. The V gene lost 3 bases and the J gene lost 0 bases, with 0 bases spanning the gap. This CDR3 is 11 amino acids long. The germline V gene has CDR1 SGHTA and CDR2 FQGTGA. CDR3 sequence (DNA): TGTGCCAGCAGCTTCTCCTACGAGCAGTACTTC. Its protein is CASSFSYEQYF.

The genes are TRBV4-1 and TRBJ2-2, with D possibly TRBD1 on 6 matching bases. This CDR3 is built from 15 residues. Per the germline V gene, CDR1 is MGHRA and CDR2 is YSYEKL. Trimming took 1 base from V and 7 from J, leaving 13 bases between them. As DNA, the CDR3 is TGCGCCAGCAGCCAAGTCACACAGGGAAGCGGGGAGCTGTTTTTT. Its translation: CASSQVTQGSGELFF.

The rearrangement links TRBV30 to TRBJ2-3; 12 bases align to TRBD2. The CDR3 is made up of 13 amino acids. From germline, CDR1 is GTSNPN and CDR2 SVGIG (reference sequence). Losses at the gene ends were 4 bases for V and 9 bases for J; bases not matched to a gene: 5. The CDR3: CAWNLAGGSTQYF. Written as DNA, the CDR3 is TGTGCCTGGAATCTAGCGGGGGGGTCCACGCAGTATTTT.

V usage is TRBV6-6 and J usage is TRBJ1-5; D is uncertain. The germline CDR1 and CDR2 sequences are MNHNY and SVGAGI (reference sequence). V lost 3 bases and J 2 bases, leaving 11 bases between the germline ends. CDR3 size: 15 residues. Here the CDR3 reads CASSYIQRGNQPQHF. The CDR3 DNA sequence: TGTGCCAGCAGTTATATTCAGAGGGGCAATCAGCCCCAGCATTTT.

This clone was detected only once. The chain combines TRBV20-1 with TRBJ2-5; D not resolved. The CDR3 spans 9 residues. Trimming removed 3 bases from V and 5 bases from J, with 1 base in between. Per the germline V gene, CDR1 is DFQATT and CDR2 is SNEGSKA (reference sequence). This chain's CDR3 is CSARETQYF. The CDR3 DNA reads TGCAGTGCTAGGGAGACCCAGTACTTC.

The chain recombines TRBV5-6 with TRBJ2-1; D is unresolved. Trimming took off 0 bases at V and 0 bases at J, with 4 bases between the two ends. Germline CDR1 reads SGHDT; CDR2 reads YYEEEE. This CDR3 has 14 residues. In DNA form, the CDR3 reads TGTGCCAGCAGCTTGGGGGGCTCCTACAATGAGCAGTTCTTC. Its translation: CASSLGGSYNEQFF.

The V and J genes are TRBV5-6 and TRBJ1-2; maybe TRBD1 (5 bases). This CDR3 is built from 14 residues. Germline lookup yields CDR1 SGHDT and CDR2 YYEEEE. V was clipped by 0 bases and J by 2 bases, with 8 bases between them. CDR3 loop: CASSLGGVNYGYTF. In nucleotides, the CDR3 is TGTGCCAGCAGCTTGGGAGGGGTAAACTATGGCTACACCTTC.

The CDR3 DNA reads TGTGCCAGCAGCGTGGGACAGGGCTCCTATAATTCACCCCTCCACTTT. Residues: CASSVGQGSYNSPLHF. The V and J genes are TRBV9 and TRBJ1-6, with 9 bases matching TRBD1. CDR3 length equals 16 residues. Germline V lookup: CDR1 SGDLS, CDR2 YYNGEE. Trimming removed 2 bases from V and 0 bases from J; junction bases left unmatched: 0.

Comment on this clone: At the DNA level, this CDR3 is encoded by other sequences in the same sample as well. The gene calls are TRBV9 and TRBJ2-3; maybe TRBD2 (6 bases). The CDR3 is 14 residues long. Germline CDR1 SGDLS, CDR2 YYNGEE. V shed 2 bases and J shed 0 bases, with 7 bases lying between them. The DNA of the CDR3 is TGTGCCAGCAGCGTCGGGGGTAGCACAGATACGCAGTATTTT. It specifies CASSVGGSTDTQYF.

The genes are TRBV10-3 and TRBJ2-7; D may be TRBD2 (6 bases). With 6 bases removed from V and 3 bases from J, the gap between germline ends came to 6 bases. In germline, CDR1 is ENHRY, CDR2 SYGVKD. The CDR3 sequence is 11 residues long. CDR3: CAIRTSYEQYF. The CDR3 bases are TGTGCCATCAGGACTAGCTACGAGCAGTACTTC.